The 10 T cell receptor beta chains in this list originate from one sample, sequenced in a study of T cell clones after liver transplantation (dated by TCRdb to the late 2010s). The receptor library was made with the immunoSEQ multiplex PCR assay. Imported from immuneACCESS, the table was reduced by TCRdb to in-frame sequences with V and J called. These copies leave out some clones; in studies compared against another copy, an unresolved V gene accounts for under half, and the cause of the remainder is not known. The sample table contains tens of thousands of clones; only one count was recorded for roughly 80% of them. The ten largest clones add up to approximately 2.8% of the sample. Sequencing was performed on CD4+ T cells from blood, taken at the 22-month timepoint. Receptors were obtained from a human patient who received a liver transplant. Some T cells may derive from the graft donor when a transplant has been performed.

The rearrangement uses TRBV14 and TRBJ2-3; 7 bases line up with TRBD2. The CDR3 contains 14 residues. Trimming at V came to 4 bases and at J to 4 bases, leaving 5 bases not matched to a gene. In germline, CDR1 is SGHDN, CDR2 FVKESK. CDR3: CASSLGGWADTQYF. The CDR3, as DNA: TGTGCCAGCAGCCTGGGAGGGTGGGCAGATACGCAGTATTTT.

In its sample, this clone was seen once. The chain couples TRBV28 to TRBJ2-3, with D possibly matching TRBD2 (6 bases). This CDR3 has 15 amino acids. V lost 3 bases to trimming and J lost 1 base, with 11 bases between them. In germline, CDR1 is MDHEN, CDR2 SYDVKM. The CDR3 DNA reads TGTGCCAGCAGTTTCGGGAGTAAAGGCACAGATACGCAGTATTTT. It encodes CASSFGSKGTDTQYF.

CDR3 in amino acids: CASSPSAGSSYEQYF. CDR3 nucleotide sequence: TGTGCCAGCAGCCCCTCCGCAGGAAGCTCCTACGAGCAGTACTTC. The genes are TRBV7-7 and TRBJ2-7; D unresolved. The V end was cut by 5 bases, the J end by 0 bases, with 14 bases between. CDR3 length equals 15 residues. The germline V gene has CDR1 SSHAT and CDR2 FNYEAQ (reference sequence).

The chain recombines TRBV5-1 with TRBJ2-5; weak D call: TRBD1 (6 bases). CDR3 length equals 14 residues. V was shortened by 5 bases and J by 0 bases, with 11 bases between the two germline ends. Germline V gives CDR1 SGHRS, CDR2 YFSETQ. Here the CDR3 reads CASRLQGYQETQYF. DNA of the CDR3: TGCGCCAGCAGGCTCCAGGGGTACCAAGAGACCCAGTACTTC.

The chain has TRBV27 and TRBJ1-5; D is undetermined. V gave up 5 bases and J gave up 3 bases, with 17 bases separating them. The CDR3 contains 16 residues. The V gene's germline CDR1 is MNHEY and CDR2 SMNVEV (reference sequence). The CDR3 is CASSPRRDGHNQPQHF. For the CDR3, the DNA is TGTGCCAGCAGTCCGAGACGGGATGGCCACAATCAGCCCCAGCATTTT.

The genes are TRBV4-3 and TRBJ2-4, with D possibly being TRBD1 (6 bases). CDR3 length: 17 amino acids. Trimming removed 4 bases at V and 0 bases at J, with 16 bases between. The germline V gene encodes CDR1 LGHNA and CDR2 YSLEER. This chain's CDR3 is CASSPNSGALAKNIQYF. The CDR3 DNA follows: TGCGCCAGCAGCCCCAATTCAGGGGCACTAGCCAAAAACATTCAGTACTTC.

The rearrangement joins TRBV12-5 to TRBJ1-6; 8 bases map to TRBD1. Trimming cost V 7 bases and J 8 bases; bases outside gene matches: 10. Germline V lookup: CDR1 LGHNT, CDR2 FRNRAP. The CDR3 is 15 residues long. CDR3 nucleotide sequence: TGTGCTAGTGCCCTCCCGGACAGGGAGGATTCACCCCTCCACTTT. It codes for CASALPDREDSPLHF.

The rearrangement joins TRBV30 to TRBJ2-6, with a weak D call TRBD1 (5 bases). The CDR3 consists of 13 residues. Germline loops: CDR1 GTSNPN, CDR2 SVGIG (reference sequence). V lost 6 bases to trimming and J lost 4 bases, with 10 bases between them. This CDR3 is CACSGAGANVLTF. CDR3 DNA: TGTGCCTGTTCTGGGGCCGGGGCCAACGTCCTGACTTTC.

The rearrangement uses TRBV19 and TRBJ2-3; TRBD1 aligns across 8 bases. J was trimmed by 4 bases and V by 7 bases; bases with no gene match: 10. This CDR3 has 15 residues. CDR1 LNHDA and CDR2 SQIVND come from the germline V gene (reference sequence). The CDR3 sequence is CASKVGQGRADTQYF. The CDR3 bases are TGTGCCAGTAAGGTAGGACAGGGCAGAGCAGATACGCAGTATTTT.

V and J are TRBV4-3 and TRBJ2-3, with D possibly TRBD1 on 6 matching bases. This CDR3 has 15 residues. Trimming left V 0 bases short and J 3 bases short, with 10 bases between. Per germline, CDR1 LGHNA and CDR2 YSLEER. The CDR3 here is CASSQEGAQTDTQYF. CDR3 coding DNA: TGCGCCAGCAGCCAAGAGGGGGCTCAAACAGATACGCAGTATTTT.